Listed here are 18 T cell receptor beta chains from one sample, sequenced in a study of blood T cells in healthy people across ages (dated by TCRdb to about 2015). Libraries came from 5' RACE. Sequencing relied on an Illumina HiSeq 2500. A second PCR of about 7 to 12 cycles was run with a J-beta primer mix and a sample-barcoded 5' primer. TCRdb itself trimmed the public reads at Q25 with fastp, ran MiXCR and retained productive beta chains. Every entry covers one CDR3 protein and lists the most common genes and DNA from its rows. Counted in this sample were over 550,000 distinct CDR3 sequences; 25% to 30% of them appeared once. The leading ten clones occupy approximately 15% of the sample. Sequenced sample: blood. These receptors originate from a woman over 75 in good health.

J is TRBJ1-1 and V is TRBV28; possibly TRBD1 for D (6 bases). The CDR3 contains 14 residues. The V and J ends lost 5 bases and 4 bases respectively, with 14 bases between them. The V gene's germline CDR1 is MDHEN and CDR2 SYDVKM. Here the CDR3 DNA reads TGTGCCAGCAGTGGCAGGGGTCGGAGCACTGAAGCTTTCTTT. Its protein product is CASSGRGRSTEAFF.

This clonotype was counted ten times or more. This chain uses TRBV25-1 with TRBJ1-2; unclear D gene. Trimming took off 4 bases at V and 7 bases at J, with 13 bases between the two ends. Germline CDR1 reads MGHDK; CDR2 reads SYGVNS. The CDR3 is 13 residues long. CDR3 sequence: CASSAAGPGGYTF. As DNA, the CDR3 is TGTGCCAGCAGTGCGGCTGGGCCGGGTGGCTACACCTTC.

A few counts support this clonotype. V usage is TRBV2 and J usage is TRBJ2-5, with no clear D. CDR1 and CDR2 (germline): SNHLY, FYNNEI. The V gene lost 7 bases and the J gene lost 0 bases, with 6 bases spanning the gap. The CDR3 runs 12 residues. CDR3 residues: CASKVDQETQYF. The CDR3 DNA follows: TGTGCCAGCAAGGTGGACCAAGAGACCCAGTACTTC.

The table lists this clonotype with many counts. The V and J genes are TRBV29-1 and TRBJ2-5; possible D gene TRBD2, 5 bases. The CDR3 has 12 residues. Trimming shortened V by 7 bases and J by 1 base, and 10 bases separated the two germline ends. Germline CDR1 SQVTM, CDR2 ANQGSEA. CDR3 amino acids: CSATRSQETQYF. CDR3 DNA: TGCAGCGCCACTAGATCCCAAGAGACCCAGTACTTC.

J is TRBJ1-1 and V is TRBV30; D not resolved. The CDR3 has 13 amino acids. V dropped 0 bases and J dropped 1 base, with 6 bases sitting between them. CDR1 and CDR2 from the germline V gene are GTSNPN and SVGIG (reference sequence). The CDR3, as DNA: TGTGCCTGGAGTGTACCAGGGAACACTGAAGCTTTCTTT. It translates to CAWSVPGNTEAFF. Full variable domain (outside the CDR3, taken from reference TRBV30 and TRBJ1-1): SQTIHQWPATLVQPVGSPLSLECTVEGTSNPNLYWYRQAAGRGLQLLFYSVGIGQISSEVPQNLSASRPQDRQFILSSKKLLLSDSGFYLCAWSVPGNTEAFFGQGTRLTVV.

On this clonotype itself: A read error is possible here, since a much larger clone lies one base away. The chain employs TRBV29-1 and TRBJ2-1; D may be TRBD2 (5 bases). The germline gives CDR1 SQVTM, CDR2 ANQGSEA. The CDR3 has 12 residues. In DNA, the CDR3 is TGCAGCGGGACCTCGGGAAACAATAAGCAGTTCTTC. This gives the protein CSGTSGNNKQFF.

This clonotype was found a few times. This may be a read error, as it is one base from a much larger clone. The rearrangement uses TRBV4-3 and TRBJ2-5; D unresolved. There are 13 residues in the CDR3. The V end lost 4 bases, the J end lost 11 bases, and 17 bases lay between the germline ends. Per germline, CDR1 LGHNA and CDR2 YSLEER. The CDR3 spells CASSRGAGHEQYF. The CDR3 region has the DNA TGCGCCAGCAGCCGCGGAGCTGGCCATGAGCAGTACTTC.

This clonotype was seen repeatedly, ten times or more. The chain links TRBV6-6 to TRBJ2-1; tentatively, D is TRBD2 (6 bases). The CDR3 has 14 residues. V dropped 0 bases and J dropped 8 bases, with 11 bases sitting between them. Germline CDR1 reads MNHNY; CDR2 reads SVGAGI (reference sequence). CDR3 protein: CASSYSLRGDEQFF. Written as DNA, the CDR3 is TGTGCCAGCAGTTACTCGTTGCGGGGTGATGAGCAGTTCTTC.

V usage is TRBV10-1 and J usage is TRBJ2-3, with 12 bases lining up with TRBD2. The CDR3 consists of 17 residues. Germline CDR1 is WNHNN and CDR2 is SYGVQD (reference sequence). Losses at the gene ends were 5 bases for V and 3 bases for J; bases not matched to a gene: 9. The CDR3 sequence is CASSLAGGPEATDTQYF. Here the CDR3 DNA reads TGCGCCAGCAGTCTAGCGGGGGGGCCGGAGGCGACAGATACGCAGTATTTT.

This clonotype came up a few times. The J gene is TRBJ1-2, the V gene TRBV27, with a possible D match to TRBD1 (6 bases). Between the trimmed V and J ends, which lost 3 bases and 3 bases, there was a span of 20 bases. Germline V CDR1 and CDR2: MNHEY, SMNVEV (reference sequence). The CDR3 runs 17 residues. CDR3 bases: TGTGCCAGCAGTTTTCTAGGGGGGGTAGGGTCGGACTATGGCTACACCTTC. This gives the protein CASSFLGGVGSDYGYTF.

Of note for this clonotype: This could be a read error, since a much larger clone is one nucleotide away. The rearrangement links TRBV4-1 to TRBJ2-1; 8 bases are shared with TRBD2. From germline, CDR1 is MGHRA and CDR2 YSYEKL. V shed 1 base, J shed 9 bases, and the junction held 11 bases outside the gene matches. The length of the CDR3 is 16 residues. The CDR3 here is CASSQGGPGGLIEQFF. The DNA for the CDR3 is TGCGCCAGCAGCCAAGGTGGACCGGGGGGGCTCATTGAGCAGTTCTTC.

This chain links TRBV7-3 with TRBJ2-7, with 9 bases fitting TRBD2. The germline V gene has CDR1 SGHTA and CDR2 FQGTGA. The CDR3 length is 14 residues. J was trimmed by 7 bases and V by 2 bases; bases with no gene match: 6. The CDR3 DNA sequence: TGTGCCAGCAGCTTATACGCGGGGGGGGATGAGCAGTACTTC. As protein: CASSLYAGGDEQYF. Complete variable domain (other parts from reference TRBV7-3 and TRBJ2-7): GAGVSQTPSNKVTEKGKYVELRCDPISGHTALYWYRQSLGQGPEFLIYFQGTGAADDSGLPNDRFFAVRPEGSVSTLKIQRTERGDSAVYLCASSLYAGGDEQYFGPGTRLTVT.

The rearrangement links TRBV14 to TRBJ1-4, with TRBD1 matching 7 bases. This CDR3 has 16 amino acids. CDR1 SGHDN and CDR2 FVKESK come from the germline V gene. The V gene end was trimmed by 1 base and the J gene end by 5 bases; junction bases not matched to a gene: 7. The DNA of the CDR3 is TGTGCCAGCAGCCAAGTTTCGGGACAGCGGAATGAAAAACTGTTTTTT. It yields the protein CASSQVSGQRNEKLFF.

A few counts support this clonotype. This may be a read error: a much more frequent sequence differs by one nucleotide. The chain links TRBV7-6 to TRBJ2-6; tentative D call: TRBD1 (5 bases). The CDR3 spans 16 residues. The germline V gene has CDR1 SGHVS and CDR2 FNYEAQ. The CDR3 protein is CASSPTPSSGANVRTF. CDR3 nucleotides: TGTGCCAGCAGCCCTACACCATCCTCTGGGGCCAACGTCCGGACTTTC.

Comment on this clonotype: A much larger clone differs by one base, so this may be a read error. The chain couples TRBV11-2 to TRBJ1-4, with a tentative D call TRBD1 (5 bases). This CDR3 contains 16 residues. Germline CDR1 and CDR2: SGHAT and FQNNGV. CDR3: CASSLFQGSLNGKLFF. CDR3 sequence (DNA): TGTGCCAGCAGCTTATTCCAGGGCAGCCTCAATGGAAAACTGTTTTTT. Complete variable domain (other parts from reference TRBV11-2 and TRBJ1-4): EAGVAQSPRYKIIEKRQSVAFWCNPISGHATLYWYQQILGQGPKLLIQFQNNGVVDDSQLPKDRFSAERLKGVDSTLKIQPAKLEDSAVYLCASSLFQGSLNGKLFFGSGTQLSVL.

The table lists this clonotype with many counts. CDR3 in amino acids: CASSVVDETQYF. CDR3 sequence (DNA): TGTGCCAGCAGCGTAGTGGACGAGACCCAGTACTTC. The chain uses TRBV9 and TRBJ2-5, with unresolved D. Per the germline V gene, CDR1 is SGDLS and CDR2 is YYNGEE. V was clipped by 0 bases and J by 5 bases, with 5 bases between them. The CDR3 contains 12 residues.

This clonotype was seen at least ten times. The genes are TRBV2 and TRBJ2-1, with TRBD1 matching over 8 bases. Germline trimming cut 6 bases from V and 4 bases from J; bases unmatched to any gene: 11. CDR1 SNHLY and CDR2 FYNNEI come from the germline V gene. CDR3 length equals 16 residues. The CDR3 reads CASRDPQGANYNEQFF. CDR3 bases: TGTGCCAGCAGGGACCCTCAGGGGGCAAATTACAATGAGCAGTTCTTC. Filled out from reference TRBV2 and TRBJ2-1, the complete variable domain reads EPEVTQTPSHQVTQMGQEVILRCVPISNHLYFYWYRQILGQKVEFLVSFYNNEISEKSEIFDDQFSVERPDGSNFTLKIRSTKLEDSAMYFCASRDPQGANYNEQFFGPGTRLTVL.

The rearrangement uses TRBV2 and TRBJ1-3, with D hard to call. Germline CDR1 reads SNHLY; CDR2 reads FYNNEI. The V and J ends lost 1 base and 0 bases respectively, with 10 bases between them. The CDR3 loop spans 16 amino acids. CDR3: CASSEVRAFSGNTIYF. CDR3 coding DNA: TGTGCCAGCAGTGAAGTGAGGGCCTTCTCTGGAAACACCATATATTTT.